The 23 T cell receptor beta chains given below trace back to one sample, sequenced in a study of CD8 T cells in ankylosing spondylitis. One entry per CDR3 protein results from TCRdb running MiXCR on the 5' RACE reads. The table lists hundreds of thousands of distinct CDR3 sequences, 32% of them singletons, with approximately 4.4% in the top ten. The sample taken for sequencing was blood, either unsorted or a sorted T cell fraction (not recorded which). These receptor sequences come from a male donor with ankylosing spondylitis or in good health (not recorded which).

This clonotype was detected a few times. The genes are TRBV29-1 and TRBJ2-2, with TRBD1 as a possible D gene (5 bases). V was pared by 3 bases and J by 4 bases, with 9 bases between. The CDR3 has 13 amino acids. Germline V gene sequence: CDR1 SQVTM, CDR2 ANQGSEA. The CDR3 sequence: CSVEQGSTGELFF. CDR3 coding DNA: TGCAGCGTTGAGCAGGGTAGCACCGGGGAGCTGTTTTTT.

This clonotype was picked up a small number of times. The chain has TRBV5-1 and TRBJ2-2, with D possibly TRBD2 on 6 matching bases. V lost 6 bases, J lost 6 bases, and 18 bases lay in between. This CDR3 is 15 amino acids long. Germline CDR1 reads SGHRS; CDR2 reads YFSETQ. CDR3 DNA sequence: TGCGCCAGCACAAAACAGACTCCTAGCGCCGGGGAGCTGTTTTTT. It encodes CASTKQTPSAGELFF. Drawing the rest from reference TRBV5-1 and TRBJ2-2, the complete variable domain is KAGVTQTPRYLIKTRGQQVTLSCSPISGHRSVSWYQQTPGQGLQFLFEYFSETQRNKGNFPGRFSGRQFSNSRSEMNVSTLELGDSALYLCASTKQTPSAGELFFGEGSRLTVL.

V usage is TRBV28 and J usage is TRBJ2-3, with D unresolved. The CDR3 sequence is 14 residues long. Germline-derived CDR1 and CDR2 are MDHEN and SYDVKM. V lost 5 bases and J 6 bases, leaving 15 bases between the germline ends. CDR3 sequence reads: CASSPSSHSDTQYF. The CDR3 nucleotides are TGTGCCAGCAGTCCTTCGTCTCATAGTGATACGCAGTATTTT.

This chain connects TRBV30 to TRBJ2-3; possible D gene TRBD1, 6 bases. Trimming removed 3 bases at V and 5 bases at J, with 15 bases between. This CDR3 is 14 amino acids long. Germline CDR1 and CDR2: GTSNPN and SVGIG (reference sequence). The CDR3 DNA reads TGTGCCTGGAGCGCTGGAACCAGGGGAGATACGCAGTATTTT. Translated, it gives CAWSAGTRGDTQYF.

The CDR3 loop is CASSLSGAAGAYYEQYF. CDR3 bases: TGTGCCAGCAGCTTAAGTGGGGCTGCGGGGGCTTACTACGAGCAGTACTTC. J is TRBJ2-7 and V is TRBV7-2; D perhaps matches TRBD2 (7 bases). CDR1 SGHTA and CDR2 FQGNSA come from the germline V gene. Deletions cut 2 bases from V and 3 bases from J, with 20 bases between. The CDR3 has 17 amino acids.

This clonotype turned up a few times. The V gene is TRBV6-1, the J gene TRBJ2-5; D is perhaps TRBD1 (6 bases). The V and J ends lost 10 bases and 4 bases respectively, with 16 bases between them. Germline V gives CDR1 MNHNS, CDR2 SASEGT. This CDR3 spans 13 amino acids. DNA of the CDR3: TGTGCCACGATGGAAGGGGGTTCAGAGACCCAGTACTTC. Encoded protein: CATMEGGSETQYF.

The chain links TRBV24-1 to TRBJ2-5, with D possibly matching TRBD1 (6 bases). With 5 bases removed from V and 1 base from J, the gap between germline ends came to 10 bases. Germline CDR1 and CDR2: KGHDR and SFDVKD. The CDR3 totals 14 residues. CDR3 protein: CATSGTGLQETQYF. In DNA, the CDR3 is TGTGCCACCAGTGGTACAGGGCTCCAAGAGACCCAGTACTTC.

This clonotype was counted at least ten times. The V call is TRBV20-1, the J call TRBJ1-1; the match to TRBD1 covers 9 bases. CDR1 DFQATT and CDR2 SNEGSKA come from the germline V gene (reference sequence). J lost 3 bases, V lost 0 bases, and 8 bases had no gene match. CDR3 length: 16 amino acids. The CDR3 reads CSARDQGTGPHTEAFF. The CDR3 DNA reads TGCAGTGCTAGAGATCAGGGGACAGGGCCGCACACTGAAGCTTTCTTT.

The chain joins TRBV27 to TRBJ1-5; tentative D call: TRBD1 (5 bases). The CDR3 consists of 16 residues. The ends were cut back, 2 bases at V and 1 base at J, with 12 bases in the middle. The germline CDR1 and CDR2 sequences are MNHEY and SMNVEV (reference sequence). As DNA, the CDR3 is TGTGCCAGCAGTTTAGTCCCGACAGTCAGCAATCAGCCCCAGCATTTT. Protein: CASSLVPTVSNQPQHF.

Only a few counts were recorded for this clonotype. The genes are TRBV7-9 and TRBJ1-4; the match to TRBD1 covers 7 bases. The V gene's germline CDR1 is SEHNR and CDR2 FQNEAQ (reference sequence). The CDR3 runs to 14 residues. The ends lost 5 bases at V and 4 bases at J; junction bases unmatched: 4. For the CDR3, the DNA is TGTGCCAGCAGCGTTGGACAGGATAATGAAAAACTGTTTTTT. Its protein is CASSVGQDNEKLFF.

The chain combines TRBV10-3 with TRBJ1-2, with D possibly TRBD1 on 5 matching bases. The CDR3 extends over 14 amino acids. V shed 4 bases and J shed 2 bases, with 11 bases lying between them. The germline V gene encodes CDR1 ENHRY and CDR2 SYGVKD. CDR3 DNA: TGTGCCATCAGTGGGACACAGGCGAACTATGGCTACACCTTC. Translated, it gives CAISGTQANYGYTF.

This chain uses TRBV28 with TRBJ2-3; possible D gene TRBD2, 6 bases. Germline V gene data show CDR1 as MDHEN and CDR2 as SYDVKM. The ends were cut back, 2 bases at V and 6 bases at J, with 12 bases in the middle. The CDR3 covers 14 residues. The CDR3 loop is CASSLRLDGDTQYF. The CDR3 DNA reads TGTGCCAGCAGTTTACGACTAGATGGCGATACGCAGTATTTT. Drawing the rest from reference TRBV28 and TRBJ2-3, the complete variable domain is DVKVTQSSRYLVKRTGEKVFLECVQDMDHENMFWYRQDPGLGLRLIYFSYDVKMKEKGDIPEGYSVSREKKERFSLILESASTNQTSMYLCASSLRLDGDTQYFGPGTRLTVL.

Written as DNA, the CDR3 is TGTGCCAGCGGTCCCATCGCAGATACGCAGTATTTT. It translates to CASGPIADTQYF. This chain connects TRBV12-3 or TRBV12-4 to TRBJ2-3; D uncertain. This CDR3 is built from 12 residues. Trimming shortened V by 8 bases and J by 4 bases, and 10 bases separated the two germline ends.

This clonotype has more than one count but fewer than ten. The gene calls are TRBV4-2 and TRBJ2-5; 8 positions match TRBD1. The trim removed 1 base at V and 5 bases at J, leaving 3 bases unmatched. The germline V gene has CDR1 LGHNA and CDR2 YNFKEQ. CDR3 length: 14 amino acids. The CDR3 bases are TGTGCCAGCAGCCAAGCCAGGGGGCGGGAGACCCAGTACTTC. It encodes CASSQARGRETQYF.

The chain has TRBV12-3 or TRBV12-4 and TRBJ2-2; no reliable D call. The length of the CDR3 is 16 residues. Trimming stripped 6 bases from V and 2 bases from J, with 16 bases between. The CDR3 region has the DNA TGTGCCAGCAGGGCCCCGGGCAACAAAAACACCGGGGAGCTGTTTTTT. Its translation is CASRAPGNKNTGELFF.

The chain couples TRBV20-1 to TRBJ1-1; 8 bases line up with TRBD1. V was clipped by 6 bases and J by 11 bases; unmatched bases: 11. The CDR3 totals 12 residues. CDR1 and CDR2 from the germline V gene are DFQATT and SNEGSKA (reference sequence). In DNA, the CDR3 is TGCAGTGCAAGGGGACAGGTGGGACTGGCTTTCTTT. Protein product: CSARGQVGLAFF.

In this sample, this clonotype turned up many times. The chain is built from TRBV20-1 and TRBJ2-3; 11 nucleotides line up with TRBD1. The germline gives CDR1 DFQATT, CDR2 SNEGSKA (reference sequence). The CDR3 is made up of 16 amino acids. V dropped 6 bases and J dropped 5; count of bases not matched to a gene: 13. The CDR3 protein is CSALSLDRGLGDTQYF. The DNA for the CDR3 is TGCAGTGCCCTCTCTCTGGACAGGGGGCTGGGAGATACGCAGTATTTT.

The chain employs TRBV20-1 and TRBJ1-5; 7 bases line up with TRBD1. The V segment lost 4 bases and the J segment 4 bases; nucleotides outside the gene matches: 7. The CDR3 length is 14 residues. The germline V gene has CDR1 DFQATT and CDR2 SNEGSKA (reference sequence). The CDR3 sequence: CSAIPPTGNQPQHF. DNA for the CDR3: TGCAGTGCTATCCCTCCGACAGGGAATCAGCCCCAGCATTTT.

This clonotype was observed a handful of times. The chain employs TRBV12-3 or TRBV12-4 and TRBJ2-3, with 10 bases lining up with TRBD1. The CDR3 sequence is 15 residues long. Losses at the gene ends were 3 bases for V and 2 bases for J; bases not matched to a gene: 2. DNA for the CDR3: TGTGCCAGCAGTTTTAGACAGGGGGCCACAGATACGCAGTATTTT. Amino acid sequence: CASSFRQGATDTQYF.

The V gene is TRBV20-1, the J gene TRBJ2-5; 10 nucleotides agree with TRBD2. Trimming cost V 3 bases and J 1 base; bases outside gene matches: 11. The CDR3 extends over 17 amino acids. Germline CDR1 reads DFQATT; CDR2 reads SNEGSKA (reference sequence). In DNA form, the CDR3 reads TGCAGTGCTAGTGGAGCGGGGGGGATCAATACCCAAGAGACCCAGTACTTC. As protein: CSASGAGGINTQETQYF.

This clonotype was counted between two and nine times. The genes are TRBV12-3 or TRBV12-4 and TRBJ2-1; D is unresolved. V was clipped by 8 bases and J by 4 bases, with 12 bases between them. CDR3 length equals 13 residues. The CDR3 sequence is CASGQERYNEQFF. CDR3 nucleotides: TGTGCCAGCGGCCAGGAACGATACAATGAGCAGTTCTTC.

V gene TRBV27 combines with J gene TRBJ2-1; D remains unclear. Per the germline V gene, CDR1 is MNHEY and CDR2 is SMNVEV (reference sequence). This CDR3 is built from 15 residues. V was cut by 8 bases and J by 14 bases, with 28 bases left in between. CDR3 sequence reads: CASAGVEAPRRRKFF. The CDR3 nucleotides are TGTGCCAGCGCTGGTGTTGAAGCCCCGCGACGACGCAAGTTCTTC.

This clonotype showed up just once. This chain uses TRBV6-6 with TRBJ2-3; no firm D call. Germline CDR1 MNHNY, CDR2 SVGAGI (reference sequence). This CDR3 contains 12 residues. The V end lost 5 bases, the J end lost 6 bases, and 9 bases lay between the germline ends. The CDR3, as DNA: TGTGCCAGCAGTCCCGGGCGGGATACGCAGTATTTT. It codes for CASSPGRDTQYF.